This T cell receptor (beta chain) comes out of a study of T cell responses to AZD1222 COVID-19 vaccine. General study points: Donors were chiefly white British, with a greater number of females, and clonal diversity was perhaps underestimated. Only after the peak T cell response were repertoires sampled. Two doses of AZD1222 preceded a rise in Spike-specific TCR breadth and depth. Across the whole spike, CD4 TCRs peaked at regions 160-218 and 743-854.

V lost 0 bases, J lost 4 bases, and 10 bases lay in between. The length of the CDR3 is 15 residues. From germline, CDR1 is SGHAT and CDR2 FQNNGV. This clone was picked up one time. Its antigen is currently unknown. Method: immunoSEQ multiplex PCR; TCRdb's copy keeps in-frame clones and lacks some. The sample includes around 140,000 clones, 75% to 95% of them seen just once. This chain joins TRBV11-2 and TRBJ2-1; D is tentatively TRBD1 or TRBD2 (5 bases each). The starting material was peripheral blood, obtained on day 0 of AZD1222 vaccination. This sequence originates from an adult in good health. CDR3 bases: TGTGCCAGCAGCTTAGATGGGACCCAATACAATGAGCAGTTCTTC. Its translation: CASSLDGTQYNEQFF.